Following are 24 T cell receptor beta chains from one sample sequenced in a study of cytomegalovirus exposure and HLA in healthy donors. Only in-frame clones appear in the TCRdb table, and some are missing; sequencing was by immunoSEQ multiplex PCR. There are around 130,000 clones in the sample; around 85% occur only once, and roughly 2% lies in the top ten. The sequenced sample consisted of PBMCs. Source of these receptors: a woman in her twenties or thirties in good health and CMV-seronegative.

This chain links TRBV7-8 with TRBJ2-3, with 11 bases fitting TRBD2. CDR1 is SGHVS, CDR2 FQNEAQ, per germline. V lost 4 bases and J lost 4; bases outside the gene matches: 10. The CDR3 runs to 17 residues. CDR3 DNA: TGTGCCAGCAGCTCTTTTGGTAAACTAGCGGGAGCAGATACGCAGTATTTT. This translates into CASSSFGKLAGADTQYF.

V usage is TRBV7-9 and J usage is TRBJ1-5, with D tentatively TRBD1 (5 bases). The ends were cut back, 2 bases at V and 0 bases at J, with 14 bases in the middle. This CDR3 contains 17 residues. Germline V CDR1 and CDR2: SEHNR, FQNEAQ (reference sequence). The CDR3: CASSLSGDSYSNQPQHF. CDR3 nucleotides: TGTGCCAGCAGCTTATCCGGAGACAGCTATAGCAATCAGCCCCAGCATTTT.

The V call is TRBV5-1, the J call TRBJ2-3; tentative D call: TRBD1 (6 bases). Looked up from germline, CDR1 is SGHRS and CDR2 is YFSETQ. CDR3 length: 15 amino acids. V lost 4 bases, J lost 0 bases, and 12 bases lay in between. The CDR3 coding sequence is TGCGCCAGCAGCCTGGGACACCAAAGCACAGATACGCAGTATTTT. It yields the protein CASSLGHQSTDTQYF.

V and J are TRBV7-9 and TRBJ2-1, with 8 bases that match TRBD2. Trimming took 5 bases from V and 10 from J; bases not matched to a gene: 4. The V gene's germline CDR1 is SEHNR and CDR2 FQNEAQ (reference sequence). The CDR3 runs to 12 residues. CDR3 amino acids: CASSRRGDEQFF. The CDR3 bases are TGTGCCAGCAGCCGGCGGGGGGACGAGCAGTTCTTC.

The rearrangement uses TRBV29-1 and TRBJ1-2, with TRBD1 as a possible D gene (6 bases). CDR3 size: 11 residues. With 5 bases removed from V and 6 bases from J, the gap between germline ends came to 10 bases. Germline-derived CDR1 and CDR2 are SQVTM and ANQGSEA. The CDR3, as DNA: TGCAGCGTTCAGGGGAGCCATGGCTACACCTTC. Its translation is CSVQGSHGYTF.

This clone was seen only a few times. The chain employs TRBV2 and TRBJ2-1, with 10 bases identical to TRBD2. Per the germline V gene, CDR1 is SNHLY and CDR2 is FYNNEI. This CDR3 comprises 14 residues. Trimming took 7 bases from V and 7 from J; bases not matched to a gene: 7. CDR3 sequence reads: CASTESLAGNEQFF. For the CDR3, the DNA is TGTGCCAGCACAGAGTCACTAGCGGGAAATGAGCAGTTCTTC.

The chain joins TRBV2 to TRBJ1-2; D call uncertain. CDR1 is SNHLY, CDR2 FYNNEI, per germline. With 1 base removed from V and 4 bases from J, the gap between germline ends came to 10 bases. CDR3 length: 14 residues. The CDR3 sequence: CASSEDSGIYGYTF. DNA of the CDR3: TGTGCCAGCAGTGAAGATTCCGGTATCTATGGCTACACCTTC.

V gene TRBV9 combines with J gene TRBJ2-2; 10 bases fit TRBD2. The trim removed 3 bases at V and 4 bases at J, leaving 3 bases unmatched. This CDR3 spans 15 amino acids. CDR1 and CDR2 (germline): SGDLS, YYNGEE. CDR3 in amino acids: CASSGTSGPTGELFF. The CDR3 coding sequence is TGTGCCAGCAGCGGGACTAGCGGCCCCACCGGGGAGCTGTTTTTT.

The chain combines TRBV9 with TRBJ2-2; 13 bases align to TRBD2. The CDR3 totals 18 residues. Germline trimming cut 4 bases from V and 1 base from J; bases unmatched to any gene: 7. Looked up from germline, CDR1 is SGDLS and CDR2 is YYNGEE. CDR3: CASSPSRLAGGNTGELFF. Written as DNA, the CDR3 is TGTGCCAGCAGCCCGAGCAGACTAGCGGGGGGGAACACCGGGGAGCTGTTTTTT.

The rearrangement uses TRBV11-2 and TRBJ2-1, with 11 bases that match TRBD2. V shed 10 bases, J shed 1 base, and the junction held 6 bases outside the gene matches. This CDR3 contains 15 residues. Germline CDR1 reads SGHAT; CDR2 reads FQNNGV. The CDR3 nucleotides read TGTGCCACCTCGGGACTAGCGGAGTCCTACAATGAGCAGTTCTTC. Protein: CATSGLAESYNEQFF.

V is TRBV2 and J is TRBJ1-2, with D perhaps TRBD1 (5 bases). V lost 6 bases, J lost 1 base, and 18 bases lay in between. Germline lookup yields CDR1 SNHLY and CDR2 FYNNEI. This CDR3 is built from 16 residues. The CDR3 is CASSLRVGGNNYGYTF. As DNA, the CDR3 is TGTGCCAGCAGCCTTCGGGTGGGGGGGAATAACTATGGCTACACCTTC.

V and J are TRBV4-1 and TRBJ2-3, with TRBD1 as a possible D gene (7 bases). The CDR3 runs 19 residues. V was shortened by 0 bases and J by 0 bases, with 19 bases between the two germline ends. Germline assignment: CDR1 MGHRA and CDR2 YSYEKL. CDR3 region: CASSQEGGSRDSSTDTQYF. As DNA, the CDR3 is TGCGCCAGCAGCCAAGAGGGAGGAAGCCGGGACAGCAGCACAGATACGCAGTATTTT.

This clone was recorded once. The J gene is TRBJ2-7, the V gene TRBV6-6; 7 positions match TRBD2. With 0 bases clipped from V and 4 bases from J, the junction kept 6 bases outside the gene matches. The CDR3 is 15 residues long. CDR1 is MNHNY and CDR2 is SVGAGI in the germline V gene (reference sequence). The CDR3 sequence: CASSYSRAGIYEQYF. In DNA form, the CDR3 reads TGTGCCAGCAGTTACTCGAGAGCGGGGATATACGAGCAGTACTTC.

The rearrangement links TRBV25-1 to TRBJ2-3; no definite D call. V was shortened by 3 bases and J by 2 bases, with 9 bases between the two germline ends. Germline V CDR1 and CDR2: MGHDK, SYGVNS. The CDR3 totals 14 residues. CDR3 sequence (DNA): TGTGCCAGCAGTGATAACAGCAACACAGATACGCAGTATTTT. This gives the protein CASSDNSNTDTQYF.

This chain connects TRBV11-3 to TRBJ2-1, with 8 positions matching TRBD1. The junction had 4 bases not matched to a gene; V was cut back by 0 bases and J by 9 bases. CDR3 size: 14 residues. Germline CDR1 SGHNT, CDR2 YENEEA. DNA for the CDR3: TGTGCCAGCAGCTTAGATCTACAGGGGGGTGAGCAGTTCTTC. Translating gives CASSLDLQGGEQFF. The variable domain in full, with the rest retrieved from reference TRBV11-3 and TRBJ2-1, is EAGVVQSPRYKIIEKKQPVAFWCNPISGHNTLYWYLQNLGQGPELLIRYENEEAVDDSQLPKDRFSAERLKGVDSTLKIQPAELGDSAVYLCASSLDLQGGEQFFGPGTRLTVL.

The rearrangement links TRBV30 to TRBJ1-2, with a weak D call TRBD1 (5 bases). The CDR3 has 15 residues. Germline V CDR1 and CDR2: GTSNPN, SVGIG (reference sequence). With 1 base removed from V and 4 bases from J, the gap between germline ends came to 16 bases. CDR3 coding DNA: TGTGCCTGGAGTGAACCTGCGGGGGGTGGCTATGGCTACACCTTC. This translates into CAWSEPAGGGYGYTF.

This chain links TRBV30 with TRBJ2-1; 7 bases map to TRBD2. The CDR3 loop spans 14 amino acids. Germline V CDR1 and CDR2: GTSNPN, SVGIG (reference sequence). Losses at the gene ends were 4 bases for V and 6 bases for J; bases not matched to a gene: 9. CDR3 bases: TGTGCCTGGATGTTTGCGGGGGTGGGCAATGAGCAGTTCTTC. Encoded protein: CAWMFAGVGNEQFF.

The chain links TRBV27 to TRBJ2-7, with D possibly TRBD1 on 6 matching bases. This CDR3 contains 14 residues. Trimming left V 6 bases short and J 5 bases short, with 17 bases between. Looked up from germline, CDR1 is MNHEY and CDR2 is SMNVEV (reference sequence). The CDR3 spells CASRAHTGFDEQYF. The CDR3 region has the DNA TGTGCCAGCAGGGCTCATACAGGGTTCGACGAGCAGTACTTC.

The chain links TRBV10-1 to TRBJ2-1; a possible D gene is TRBD2 (5 bases). Looked up from germline, CDR1 is WNHNN and CDR2 is SYGVQD (reference sequence). The CDR3 runs 14 residues. The V end was cut by 10 bases, the J end by 6 bases, with 19 bases between. The CDR3 DNA is TGCGCCAATCGCGGACCTAGAGGGTTCAATGAGCAGTTCTTC. It codes for CANRGPRGFNEQFF.

This sequence joins TRBV4-2 and TRBJ2-2; 10 bases agree with TRBD2. J gave up 1 base and V 3 bases, and 2 bases lay outside the gene matches. This CDR3 comprises 16 residues. The V gene's germline CDR1 is LGHNA and CDR2 YNFKEQ. CDR3 coding DNA: TGTGCCAGCAGCCATGTAGCGGGGGGGAACACCGGGGAGCTGTTTTTT. Translation gives CASSHVAGGNTGELFF.

The chain combines TRBV5-3 with TRBJ2-7, with a possible D match to TRBD1 (5 bases). TRBV5-3 is classed as an ORF, of uncertain function. V was trimmed by 7 bases and J by 2 bases, leaving 7 bases between them. CDR3 size: 11 residues. CDR3 nucleotides: TGTGCCAGAGGGGCCCCCTACGAGCAGTACTTC. Translation gives CARGAPYEQYF.

Here the CDR3 reads CASLGRTGALGEQFF. The DNA for the CDR3 is TGTGCCAGCCTAGGCCGAACAGGGGCCCTCGGTGAGCAGTTCTTC. This rearrangement joins TRBV7-9 to TRBJ2-1; 7 positions match TRBD1. With V trimmed by 8 bases and J by 9 bases, 16 bases remained unmatched. The CDR3 is 15 residues long. The germline V gene encodes CDR1 SEHNR and CDR2 FQNEAQ (reference sequence).

The V call is TRBV9, the J call TRBJ2-3; TRBD2 matches at 7 bases. The CDR3 spans 16 residues. Trimming at V came to 4 bases and at J to 1 base, leaving 9 bases not matched to a gene. CDR1 and CDR2 (germline): SGDLS, YYNGEE. The CDR3: CASSFKARGGTDTQYF. The DNA for the CDR3 is TGTGCCAGCAGCTTCAAGGCCCGGGGGGGCACAGATACGCAGTATTTT.

The J gene is TRBJ1-5, the V gene TRBV19; D remains unclear. This CDR3 is built from 15 residues. V lost 6 bases and J 3 bases, leaving 15 bases between the germline ends. The germline V gene has CDR1 LNHDA and CDR2 SQIVND (reference sequence). CDR3 nucleotides: TGTGCCAGTAGGCCGGTGCAGGCCACCAATCAGCCCCAGCATTTT. Its protein product is CASRPVQATNQPQHF.